Below, 27 T cell receptor beta chains from the same sample are listed, as sequenced in a study of T cell responses to AZD1222 COVID-19 vaccine. The assay was immunoSEQ multiplex PCR, and TCRdb's table has in-frame clones only and misses some. The table includes some 100,000 clones, 88% detected once. Source: peripheral blood, taken on day 0 of MenACWY control vaccination. These receptors were obtained from an adult in good health.

The V call is TRBV20-1, the J call TRBJ2-1; 8 bases agree with TRBD2. CDR1 DFQATT and CDR2 SNEGSKA come from the germline V gene (reference sequence). J was trimmed by 12 bases and V by 3 bases; bases with no gene match: 16. The CDR3 covers 15 residues. The CDR3 nucleotides are TGCAGTGCTAGTCCCGATGGGGTAGCGGGAACTCTGCAGTTCTTC. It codes for CSASPDGVAGTLQFF.

The rearrangement joins TRBV4-1 to TRBJ2-1; 7 positions agree with TRBD1. In germline, CDR1 is MGHRA, CDR2 YSYEKL. The junction had 4 bases not matched to a gene; V was cut back by 0 bases and J by 2 bases. CDR3 length equals 16 residues. CDR3 residues: CASSQDHRGTYNEQFF. CDR3 coding DNA: TGCGCCAGCAGCCAAGATCACAGGGGTACCTACAATGAGCAGTTCTTC.

This chain links TRBV21-1 with TRBJ1-1; the table assigns TRBD1, which was not confirmed against the DNA. TRBV21-1 is a pseudogene. CDR3 length: 15 amino acids. CDR3 residues: CASSKVWGQNTEAFF. The CDR3, as DNA: TGTGCCAGCAGCAAAGTTTGGGGGCAGAACACTGAAGCTTTCTTT.

Comments on this clone: One end of the junction does not line up with germline, which may come from a read error. The chain links TRBV14 to TRBJ2-7; D call uncertain. CDR3 size: 16 residues. Germline loops: CDR1 SGHDN, CDR2 FVKESK. The CDR3 is CASSQVRLGASDEQYF. As DNA, the CDR3 is TGTGCCAGCAGCCAAGTACGTTTGGGTGCCTCCGACGAGCAGTACTTC.

The rearrangement links TRBV6-5 to TRBJ1-1, with D perhaps matching TRBD1 (6 bases). V lost 2 bases, J lost 3 bases, and 10 bases lay in between. The V gene's germline CDR1 is MNHEY and CDR2 SVGAGI. The CDR3 length is 14 residues. The DNA for the CDR3 is TGTGCCAGCAGTTACGGGGGGGCGGACACTGAAGCTTTCTTT. This sequence encodes CASSYGGADTEAFF.

This clone came up once. The chain links TRBV7-7 to TRBJ2-5, with D possibly TRBD2 on 6 matching bases. Trimming cost V 4 bases and J 3 bases, with 9 bases left between them. The CDR3 covers 13 residues. CDR1 SSHAT and CDR2 FNYEAQ come from the germline V gene (reference sequence). The CDR3 reads CASSSLAKETQYF. The CDR3 DNA is TGTGCCAGCAGCTCTCTAGCGAAAGAGACCCAGTACTTC.

The V call is TRBV28, the J call TRBJ2-2; perhaps D is TRBD1 or TRBD2 (5 bases each). V was shortened by 8 bases and J by 4 bases, with 14 bases between the two germline ends. Germline V gene lookup returns CDR1 MDHEN and CDR2 SYDVKM. The CDR3 is 14 residues long. CDR3 amino acids: CASVGRPPTGELFF. CDR3 coding DNA: TGTGCCAGCGTGGGACGGCCGCCCACCGGGGAGCTGTTTTTT.

This clone was picked up one time. The chain combines TRBV6-2 or TRBV6-3 with TRBJ1-5; D is uncertain. V was pared by 6 bases and J by 6 bases, with 9 bases between. This CDR3 spans 12 amino acids. The V gene's germline CDR1 is MNHEY and CDR2 SVGEGT. Here the CDR3 reads CASSDGFQPQHF. The CDR3 DNA follows: TGTGCCAGCAGCGACGGGTTTCAGCCCCAGCATTTT.

The chain has TRBV10-2 and TRBJ1-3; D might be TRBD1 (5 bases). The CDR3 is made up of 12 amino acids. V was shortened by 9 bases and J by 4 bases, with 10 bases between the two germline ends. Germline-derived CDR1 and CDR2 are WSHSY and SAAADI. The CDR3 here is CASAGPGNTIYF. The CDR3 nucleotides are TGCGCCAGTGCAGGGCCGGGAAACACCATATATTTT.

The chain couples TRBV5-1 to TRBJ2-4; the match to TRBD1 covers 8 bases. From germline, CDR1 is SGHRS and CDR2 YFSETQ. The V and J ends lost 6 bases and 3 bases, in that order; junction bases with no gene match: 8. This CDR3 is 15 amino acids long. The CDR3 DNA is TGCGCCAGCACCCCGACAGGGGATGGCAAAAACATTCAGTACTTC. It translates to CASTPTGDGKNIQYF.

The V gene is TRBV5-1, the J gene TRBJ2-3; no firm D call. With 1 base removed from V and 3 bases from J, the gap between germline ends came to 18 bases. The CDR3 totals 17 residues. Germline lookup yields CDR1 SGHRS and CDR2 YFSETQ. In DNA form, the CDR3 reads TGCGCCAGCAGCTTGCTAGGACGGCATCTAAGAACAGATACGCAGTATTTT. It codes for CASSLLGRHLRTDTQYF.

The chain joins TRBV7-2 to TRBJ1-3, with 7 bases lining up with TRBD1. This CDR3 comprises 15 residues. The V gene's germline CDR1 is SGHTA and CDR2 FQGNSA. V lost 1 base, J lost 2 bases, and 2 bases stayed unmatched. The CDR3 reads CASSLGGTAGNTIYF. The CDR3 bases are TGTGCCAGCAGCTTAGGGGGGACAGCTGGAAACACCATATATTTT.

The J gene is TRBJ2-7, the V gene TRBV5-5, with D possibly being TRBD2 (6 bases). Trimming took off 4 bases at V and 3 bases at J, with 17 bases between the two ends. The CDR3 is made up of 15 amino acids. Germline CDR1 and CDR2: SGHKS and YYEKEE (reference sequence). For the CDR3, the DNA is TGTGCCAGCAGCGGCCCGGCGGGGAACCTCTACGAGCAGTACTTC. The encoded protein is CASSGPAGNLYEQYF. The whole variable domain, filled in from reference TRBV5-5 and TRBJ2-7, reads DAGVTQSPTHLIKTRGQQVTLRCSPISGHKSVSWYQQVLGQGPQFIFQYYEKEERGRGNFPDRFSARQFPNYSSELNVNALLLGDSALYLCASSGPAGNLYEQYFGPGTRLTVT.

This clone was counted only a few times. CDR3 protein: CASSSGLPGSEQYF. DNA for the CDR3: TGTGCCAGCAGTTCCGGGCTCCCCGGGAGCGAGCAGTACTTC. The rearrangement links TRBV2 to TRBJ2-7, with D perhaps TRBD2 (6 bases). Trimming left V 5 bases short and J 6 bases short, with 17 bases between. The germline CDR1 and CDR2 sequences are SNHLY and FYNNEI. The CDR3 is 14 amino acids.

This clone was counted only a few times. J is TRBJ1-5 and V is TRBV30; D not resolved. The length of the CDR3 is 13 residues. Germline assignment: CDR1 GTSNPN and CDR2 SVGIG (reference sequence). The V end was cut by 2 bases, the J end by 9 bases, with 14 bases between. The CDR3 DNA follows: TGTGCCTGGAGTCGGAGTGGGAATGGGCCCCAGCATTTT. Translating gives CAWSRSGNGPQHF.

The rearrangement uses TRBV7-9 and TRBJ1-4, with TRBD1 matching 7 bases. The CDR3 is 15 amino acids. Germline V gives CDR1 SEHNR, CDR2 FQNEAQ (reference sequence). The V gene end was trimmed by 5 bases and the J gene end by 4 bases; junction bases not matched to a gene: 7. The CDR3 sequence is CASSKWDRSNEKLFF. For the CDR3, the DNA is TGTGCCAGCAGCAAATGGGACAGAAGTAATGAAAAACTGTTTTTT.

This clone was counted between two and nine times. The rearrangement joins TRBV19 to TRBJ1-5, with D unresolved. Germline lookup yields CDR1 LNHDA and CDR2 SQIVND (reference sequence). V was shortened by 3 bases and J by 7 bases, with 10 bases between the two germline ends. This CDR3 has 13 amino acids. DNA of the CDR3: TGTGCCAGTAGTATGGGATTCGGGCAGCCCCAGCATTTT. Residues: CASSMGFGQPQHF.

This CDR3 is CASSPGGGGNQPQHF. The DNA of the CDR3 is TGTGCCAGCAGCCCAGGTGGGGGGGGGAATCAGCCCCAGCATTTT. The chain joins TRBV3-1 (or the pseudogene TRBV3-2) to TRBJ1-5, with D possibly being TRBD1 (5 bases). V shed 4 bases and J shed 4 bases, with 14 bases lying between them. The germline V gene encodes CDR1 LGHDT and CDR2 YNNKEL (reference sequence). The CDR3 totals 15 residues.

The rearrangement joins TRBV4-2 to TRBJ1-2; D gene ambiguous. The CDR3 runs 14 residues. Germline values: CDR1 LGHNA, CDR2 YNFKEQ. The V and J ends lost 0 bases and 4 bases respectively, with 9 bases between them. The CDR3 sequence is CASSQDLGGYGYTF. The CDR3 nucleotides are TGTGCCAGCAGCCAAGATTTAGGAGGCTATGGCTACACCTTC.

The V call is TRBV12-3 or TRBV12-4, the J call TRBJ2-7, with D perhaps TRBD1 (6 bases). V was clipped by 5 bases and J by 3 bases, with 11 bases between them. The CDR3 is 13 amino acids. CDR3 in DNA: TGTGCCAGCAGTCCGACAGGAAGCTACGAGCAGTACTTC. It specifies CASSPTGSYEQYF.

The V gene is TRBV7-9, the J gene TRBJ2-7; 9 nucleotides align to TRBD1. Trimming took 4 bases from V and 2 from J; bases not matched to a gene: 3. CDR3 size: 14 residues. Germline lookup yields CDR1 SEHNR and CDR2 FQNEAQ (reference sequence). DNA for the CDR3: TGTGCCAGCAGCTACCGGGACAGGGCCTACGAGCAGTACTTC. It translates to CASSYRDRAYEQYF.

Remarks on this clone: A far larger clone is just one base off, so this is likely a read error. This chain uses TRBV7-2 with TRBJ2-7; no clear D gene. With 3 bases removed from V and 1 base from J, the gap between germline ends came to 1 base. The CDR3 is made up of 11 amino acids. Germline values: CDR1 SGHTA, CDR2 FQGNSA. CDR3 sequence reads: CASSFSYEQYF. In nucleotides, the CDR3 is TGTGCCAGCAGCTTTTCCTACGAGCAGTACTTC.

This clone was seen just once. The chain couples TRBV28 to TRBJ2-7; TRBD1 matches 8 bases. Per the germline V gene, CDR1 is MDHEN and CDR2 is SYDVKM. V lost 5 bases and J lost 7; bases outside the gene matches: 16. The CDR3 consists of 16 residues. CDR3 sequence: CASSAGSGQGSGEQYF. The CDR3 region has the DNA TGTGCCAGCAGTGCCGGTAGTGGACAGGGAAGCGGTGAGCAGTACTTC.

This clone was observed a single time. The chain carries TRBV19 and TRBJ2-1; tentatively, D is TRBD2 (5 bases). The CDR3 is 15 residues long. V lost 5 bases and J lost 4, with 15 bases in between. CDR1 and CDR2 from the germline V gene are LNHDA and SQIVND (reference sequence). For the CDR3, the DNA is TGTGCCAGTAGTCCCCATCGGACTTATTACAATGAGCAGTTCTTC. This codes for CASSPHRTYYNEQFF.

V gene TRBV7-3 combines with J gene TRBJ1-2; TRBD1 matches 10 bases. Trimming at V came to 2 bases and at J to 1 base, leaving 10 bases not matched to a gene. Germline CDR1 and CDR2: SGHTA and FQGTGA. The CDR3 is 18 residues long. This chain's CDR3 is CASSLGDRGRGGNYGYTF. The CDR3, as DNA: TGTGCCAGCAGCTTAGGAGACAGGGGGCGCGGGGGTAACTATGGCTACACCTTC.

This sequence joins TRBV28 and TRBJ1-3; D is unclear. The germline V gene encodes CDR1 MDHEN and CDR2 SYDVKM. The CDR3 is 15 residues long. With 0 bases removed from V and 0 bases from J, the gap between germline ends came to 6 bases. The CDR3 nucleotides read TGTGCCAGCAGTTTATGGGACGGCTCTGGAAACACCATATATTTT. It yields the protein CASSLWDGSGNTIYF.

This chain joins TRBV4-2 and TRBJ1-2, with unresolved D. Germline V gene data show CDR1 as LGHNA and CDR2 as YNFKEQ. The CDR3 is 16 residues long. V dropped 1 base and J dropped 6 bases, with 18 bases sitting between them. The CDR3 sequence is CASSQVPRDRNNGYTF. In DNA, the CDR3 is TGTGCCAGCAGCCAAGTCCCCCGGGATAGGAACAATGGCTACACCTTC.